This paragraph covers one T cell receptor beta chain sequence. Its matching antigen is unknown. PCR employed 60 Vbeta and 13 Jbeta primers. Profiled with immunoSEQ multiplex PCR; TCRdb holds only in-frame clones, not every one. The repertoire holds approximately 160,000 clones, with roughly four fifths as singletons. The germline gives CDR1 SGDLS, CDR2 YYNGEE. The CDR3 totals 17 residues. After removal of 0 bases from V and 4 bases from J, the junction contained 6 bases not matched to a gene. This record comes from a study of cytomegalovirus exposure and HLA in healthy donors. Study-level information: The study's early data release held about 85 million unique TCRs from HLA-typed donors.

Regarding the study as a whole: The authors later found TCR association rates varying by HLA locus, with DRB1 most and HLA-C fewest.

Sequenced material: PBMCs. The origin of this receptor is a man aged 40-49 years in good health and CMV-seronegative. The chain has TRBV9 and TRBJ2-2; 10 positions match TRBD2. DNA for the CDR3: TGTGCCAGCAGCGTAGCTTTGGCTAGCGGGAGCACCGGGGAGCTGTTTTTT. The encoded protein is CASSVALASGSTGELFF.